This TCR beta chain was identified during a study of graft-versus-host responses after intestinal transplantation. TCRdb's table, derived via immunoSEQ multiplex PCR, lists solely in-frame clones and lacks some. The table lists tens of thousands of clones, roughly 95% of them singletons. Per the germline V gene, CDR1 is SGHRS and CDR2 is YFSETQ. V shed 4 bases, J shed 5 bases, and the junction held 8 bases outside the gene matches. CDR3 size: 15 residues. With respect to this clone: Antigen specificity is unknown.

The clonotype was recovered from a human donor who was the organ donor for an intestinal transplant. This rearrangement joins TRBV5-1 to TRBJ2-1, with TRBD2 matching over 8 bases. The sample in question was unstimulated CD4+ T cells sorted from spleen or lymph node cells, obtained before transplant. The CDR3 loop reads CASSPVGGAHNEQFF. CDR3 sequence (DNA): TGCGCCAGCAGCCCGGTCGGGGGGGCACACAATGAGCAGTTCTTC.